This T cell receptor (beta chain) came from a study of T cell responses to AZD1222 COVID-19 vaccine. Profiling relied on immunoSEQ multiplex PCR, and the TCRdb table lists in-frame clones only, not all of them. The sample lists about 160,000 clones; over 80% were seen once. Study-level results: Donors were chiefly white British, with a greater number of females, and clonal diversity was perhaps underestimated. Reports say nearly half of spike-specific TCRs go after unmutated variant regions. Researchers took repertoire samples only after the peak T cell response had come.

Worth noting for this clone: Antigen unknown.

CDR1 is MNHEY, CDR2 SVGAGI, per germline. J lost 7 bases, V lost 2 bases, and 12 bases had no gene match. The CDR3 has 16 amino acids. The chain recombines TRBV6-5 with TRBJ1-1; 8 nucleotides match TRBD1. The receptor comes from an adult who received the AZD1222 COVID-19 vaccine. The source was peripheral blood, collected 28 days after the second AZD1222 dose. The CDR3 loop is CASSYAAPGQGVEAFF. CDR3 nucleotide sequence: TGTGCCAGCAGTTACGCCGCACCAGGACAGGGTGTTGAAGCTTTCTTT.